Each of the 14 T cell receptor beta chains below was sequenced from the same sample in a study of shared clonotypes between healthy human individuals. Clones were sequenced by immunoSEQ multiplex PCR, and TCRdb holds only the in-frame ones, with some missing. The sample lists roughly 2.2 million clones, 85% to 95% occurring once. Sequenced material: naive CD4+ T cells from PBMCs. The subset: CD45RA+ positively selected. Every receptor here comes from a man aged 18-30 years in good health. Some clones in this sample may be carry-over from other donors' samples.

This chain links TRBV5-4 with TRBJ1-1, with D uncertain. The V gene lost 3 bases and the J gene lost 4 bases, with 4 bases spanning the gap. Germline lookup yields CDR1 SGHNT and CDR2 YYREEE (reference sequence). The CDR3 totals 11 residues. In DNA, the CDR3 is TGTGCCAGCAGCTGGGGCACTGAAGCTTTCTTT. Translation: CASSWGTEAFF.

V is TRBV9 and J is TRBJ2-7; 10 positions match TRBD2. The CDR3 is 15 residues long. Losses at the gene ends were 7 bases for V and 4 bases for J; bases not matched to a gene: 11. Germline values: CDR1 SGDLS, CDR2 YYNGEE. The CDR3: CASARASGSAYEQYF. CDR3 bases: TGTGCCAGCGCCCGGGCTAGCGGGAGCGCGTACGAGCAGTACTTC.

This rearrangement joins TRBV18 to TRBJ2-7; 7 bases match TRBD2. The CDR3 consists of 16 residues. Trimming took 4 bases from V and 0 from J; bases not matched to a gene: 9. Per germline, CDR1 KGHSH and CDR2 LQKENI. The CDR3 is CASSLALATNSYEQYF. The CDR3 DNA follows: TGTGCCAGCTCACTCGCACTAGCGACAAACTCCTACGAGCAGTACTTC.

The rearrangement joins TRBV6-5 to TRBJ2-1; D gene unclear. CDR1 and CDR2 (germline): MNHEY, SVGAGI. The V gene lost 6 bases and the J gene lost 7 bases, with 10 bases spanning the gap. This CDR3 region has 12 residues. CDR3 in amino acids: CASSRPPNEQFF. In DNA, the CDR3 is TGTGCCAGCAGCCGACCTCCTAATGAGCAGTTCTTC.

This rearrangement joins TRBV5-6 to TRBJ1-4; D is possibly TRBD1 (5 bases). Germline V lookup: CDR1 SGHDT, CDR2 YYEEEE. V was trimmed by 4 bases and J by 8 bases, leaving 12 bases between them. This CDR3 has 13 amino acids. The CDR3 DNA reads TGTGCCAGCAGCCCGGGACCTCGGGAAAAACTGTTTTTT. Translation gives CASSPGPREKLFF.

This clone was counted once. The V and J genes are TRBV15 and TRBJ1-5; D not resolved. The germline V gene encodes CDR1 LNHNV and CDR2 YYDKDF (reference sequence). With 0 bases removed from V and 5 bases from J, the gap between germline ends came to 14 bases. CDR3 length: 16 amino acids. CDR3 nucleotide sequence: TGTGCCACCAGCAGAGATAGGCGGCAGATCGATCAGCCCCAGCATTTT. This encodes CATSRDRRQIDQPQHF.

The chain couples TRBV2 to TRBJ2-5; TRBD1 is a possible D gene (6 bases). The CDR3 contains 14 residues. CDR1 and CDR2 (germline): SNHLY, FYNNEI. V was trimmed by 8 bases and J by 9 bases, leaving 22 bases between them. The CDR3 DNA sequence: TGTGCCAGCGGCAGGCAGGGGTGGCCAGTTCCCCAGTACTTC. It codes for CASGRQGWPVPQYF. The whole variable domain, filled in from reference TRBV2 and TRBJ2-5, reads EPEVTQTPSHQVTQMGQEVILRCVPISNHLYFYWYRQILGQKVEFLVSFYNNEISEKSEIFDDQFSVERPDGSNFTLKIRSTKLEDSAMYFCASGRQGWPVPQYFGPGTRLLVL.

The chain carries TRBV30 and TRBJ1-5, with unresolved D. Germline V CDR1 and CDR2: GTSNPN, SVGIG (reference sequence). The V gene lost 2 bases and the J gene lost 0 bases, with 8 bases spanning the gap. This CDR3 region has 14 residues. The CDR3 coding sequence is TGTGCCTGGAGTCGGGTTTATAGCAATCAGCCCCAGCATTTT. Translating it yields CAWSRVYSNQPQHF.

The rearrangement uses TRBV19 and TRBJ1-2; D unclear. Trimming left V 1 base short and J 3 bases short, with 9 bases between. Germline V lookup: CDR1 LNHDA, CDR2 SQIVND (reference sequence). This CDR3 contains 14 residues. The CDR3 DNA sequence: TGTGCCAGTAGTATAGTGAAAACCCACTATGGCTACACCTTC. It specifies CASSIVKTHYGYTF.

The chain couples TRBV7-6 to TRBJ1-1; D may be TRBD1 (6 bases). The CDR3 is made up of 14 amino acids. The ends were cut back, 1 base at V and 4 bases at J, with 10 bases in the middle. CDR1 is SGHVS, CDR2 FNYEAQ, per germline. CDR3 residues: CASSLGNRATEAFF. Here the CDR3 DNA reads TGTGCCAGCAGCTTAGGTAACAGGGCCACTGAAGCTTTCTTT.

This rearrangement joins TRBV28 to TRBJ2-2; D remains ambiguous. CDR3 length: 15 residues. V was trimmed by 1 base and J by 5 bases, leaving 11 bases between them. CDR1 and CDR2 from the germline V gene are MDHEN and SYDVKM. CDR3 in amino acids: CASSLSPSRTGELFF. CDR3 DNA sequence: TGTGCCAGCAGTTTATCCCCCAGCAGAACCGGGGAGCTGTTTTTT.

The DNA of the CDR3 is TGTGCCTGGGCCGGGAAGACCCAGTACTTC. Protein sequence: CAWAGKTQYF. The chain has TRBV30 and TRBJ2-5; tentatively, D is TRBD2 (5 bases). CDR1 is GTSNPN and CDR2 is SVGIG in the germline V gene (reference sequence). The ends were cut back, 5 bases at V and 6 bases at J, with 7 bases in the middle. This CDR3 has 10 residues. Using reference TRBV30 and TRBJ2-5 for the parts outside the CDR3, the full variable domain is SQTIHQWPATLVQPVGSPLSLECTVEGTSNPNLYWYRQAAGRGLQLLFYSVGIGQISSEVPQNLSASRPQDRQFILSSKKLLLSDSGFYLCAWAGKTQYFGPGTRLLVL.

This rearrangement joins TRBV10-3 to TRBJ1-2; D not certain. Germline values: CDR1 ENHRY, CDR2 SYGVKD. The CDR3 sequence is 13 residues long. V lost 7 bases and J 1 base, leaving 10 bases between the germline ends. The CDR3, as DNA: TGTGCCATCACCCCCAGGATTAACTATGGCTACACCTTC. Encoded protein: CAITPRINYGYTF.

With respect to this clone: This same CDR3 is encoded by further DNA sequences in the sample. V is TRBV5-1 and J is TRBJ1-4; D gene uncertain. This CDR3 region has 14 residues. Germline V gene lookup returns CDR1 SGHRS and CDR2 YFSETQ. V was shortened by 5 bases and J by 0 bases, with 8 bases between the two germline ends. CDR3 coding DNA: TGCGCCAGCAGAGTGGGTGCAACTAATGAAAAACTGTTTTTT. It translates to CASRVGATNEKLFF.